This passage covers 3 T cell receptor beta chains from one sample sequenced in a study of PD-L1 blockade in urothelial cancer. Time point indicated: peripheral blood 6 weeks after treatment start. The repertoire was sequenced with immunoSEQ multiplex PCR; TCRdb's copy has only in-frame clones and lacks some. This table holds some 110,000 clones, about 91% found once. The sample was PBMCs, taken around atezolizumab (anti-PD-L1) treatment. The receptors originated from a man in his 60s with urothelial cancer.

This chain joins TRBV19 and TRBJ2-2, with D unresolved. Germline CDR1 reads LNHDA; CDR2 reads SQIVND (reference sequence). The germline V and J ends were trimmed by 2 bases and 13 bases, with 11 bases remaining between them. The CDR3 extends over 12 amino acids. The CDR3: CASSITGLSLFF. CDR3 coding DNA: TGTGCCAGTAGTATAACGGGTCTTTCGCTGTTTTTT.

The chain carries TRBV5-1 and TRBJ1-3; TRBD1 agrees at 12 bases. Germline V gene sequence: CDR1 SGHRS, CDR2 YFSETQ. The CDR3 has 16 amino acids. V shed 0 bases, J shed 2 bases, and the junction held 0 bases outside the gene matches. CDR3 DNA: TGCGCCAGCAGCTTGGGGGACAGGGGGCCTGGAAACACCATATATTTT. Its protein product is CASSLGDRGPGNTIYF. Using reference TRBV5-1 and TRBJ1-3 for the parts outside the CDR3, the full variable domain is KAGVTQTPRYLIKTRGQQVTLSCSPISGHRSVSWYQQTPGQGLQFLFEYFSETQRNKGNFPGRFSGRQFSNSRSEMNVSTLELGDSALYLCASSLGDRGPGNTIYFGEGSWLTVV.

The CDR3 spells CASSQGYSDEQFF. The DNA of the CDR3 is TGCGCCAGCAGCCAAGGTTATAGCGATGAGCAGTTCTTC. V and J are TRBV4-3 and TRBJ2-1; the D gene is possibly TRBD2 (5 bases). Trimming shortened V by 1 base and J by 8 bases, and 9 bases separated the two germline ends. CDR1 LGHNA and CDR2 YSLEER come from the germline V gene. The CDR3 sequence is 13 residues long.